This T cell receptor (beta chain) was identified in a study of blood T cells in healthy people across ages. Study findings and constraints: No one knew whether donors had CMV, which possibly confounded expanded clonotype changes. Per million T cells, TCR beta diversity dropped about linearly as age rose. Naive CD4+ cells and diversity were both higher in long-lived donors than in aged donors.

This clonotype was observed a handful of times. Its antigen is unidentified. With a J-beta primer mix and a sample-barcoded 5' primer, a second PCR ran about 7 to 12 cycles. In TCRdb, the 5' RACE reads were re-called with MiXCR into one record per CDR3 protein. Of about 830,000 distinct CDR3 sequences listed, about 59% are singletons. This clonotype was sampled from a man younger than 45 in good health. Sequences were obtained from blood.

Here the CDR3 reads CSADAMVGETQYF. CDR3 sequence (DNA): TGCAGCGCGGATGCCATGGTCGGAGAGACCCAGTACTTC. The chain combines TRBV29-1 with TRBJ2-5; D not certain. Germline CDR1 and CDR2: SQVTM and ANQGSEA. Trimming stripped 7 bases from V and 4 bases from J, with 16 bases between. The CDR3 sequence is 13 residues long.